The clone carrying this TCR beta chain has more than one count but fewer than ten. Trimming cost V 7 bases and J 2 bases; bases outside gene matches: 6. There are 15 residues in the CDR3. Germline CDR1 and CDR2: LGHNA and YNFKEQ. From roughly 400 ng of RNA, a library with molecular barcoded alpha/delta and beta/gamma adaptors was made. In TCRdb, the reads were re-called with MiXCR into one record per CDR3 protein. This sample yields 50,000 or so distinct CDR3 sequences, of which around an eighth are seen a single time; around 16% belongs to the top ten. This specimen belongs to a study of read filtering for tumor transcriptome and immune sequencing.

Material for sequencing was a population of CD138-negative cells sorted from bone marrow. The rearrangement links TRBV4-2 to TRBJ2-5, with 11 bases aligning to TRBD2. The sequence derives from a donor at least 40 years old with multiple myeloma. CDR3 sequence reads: CASNRGTSGQETQYF. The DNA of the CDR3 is TGTGCCAGCAACCGGGGGACTAGCGGTCAAGAGACCCAGTACTTC.